This T cell receptor (beta chain) was captured in a study of CD8 T cells in ankylosing spondylitis (TCRdb year 2017). Notes on the research overall: To find TCR variants linked to disease, the study profiled T cell receptor beta repertoires in ankylosing spondylitis patients and healthy donors. In total, the full study cohort was made up of over a hundred healthy donors and 25 to 30 ankylosing spondylitis patients. Samples of peripheral blood were taken, and for ankylosing spondylitis patients, synovial fluid was collected as well. Broader findings and caveats from the paper: According to the report, matched synovial fluid samples from ankylosing spondylitis patients were significantly enriched for the disease-linked clones. The disease-linked clones showed a CD8+ phenotype and occurred at relatively low frequencies in peripheral blood. A TCR beta motif of several highly homologous amino acid variants appeared characteristic of blood from ankylosing spondylitis patients. Some of the motif variants had been reported before in the synovial fluid and blood of reactive arthritis patients, a finding that suggests common disease-initiation mechanisms.

Looking up the germline V gene yields CDR1 MDHEN and CDR2 SYDVKM. Trimming costs V 6 bases and J 1 base, and their ends lie 12 bases apart. The CDR3 starts with the cysteine, ends with the phenylalanine, and has 14 residues. This entry keeps only the CDR3 DNA: 42 bases, framed from base 1. This clonotype was seen many times. What antigen it recognizes has not been identified. Base qualities are missing; no much larger clone stands one base away. Sequencing relied on an Illumina HiSeq 2500. TCR beta libraries were prepared by quantitative 5'-RACE with molecular barcodes. Per the source publication's procedure: To identify disease-linked TCR variants, a new computational method was used, one built on a probabilistic model of VDJ rearrangement. TCRdb applied fastp at Q25 and MiXCR to the public reads, then kept only in-frame beta chains. Each CDR3 protein gets just one entry, which takes the most common genes and DNA from the rows behind it. The V and J calls reflect TCRdb's pipeline rather than the authors' work. The sample records more than 250,000 distinct CDR3 sequences, 9.5% to 13% of which are singletons. The ten largest clones represent around 8.4% of the sample.

The sequence was obtained from a female donor with ankylosing spondylitis or in good health (not recorded which). The sequencing input was blood, either unsorted or a sorted T cell fraction (not recorded which). The receptor chain draws on TRBV28 and TRBJ2-5; a tentative D match to TRBD1 spans 6 bases. The CDR3 sequence is CASSPGQFQETQYF. The nucleotide sequence reads as follows: TGTGCCAGCAGCCCAGGACAGTTCCAAGAGACCCAGTACTTC. With all but the CDR3 taken from the reference TRBV28 and TRBJ2-5 genes, the full variable domain is: DVKVTQSSRYLVKRTGEKVFLECVQDMDHENMFWYRQDPGLGLRLIYFSYDVKMKEKGDIPEGYSVSREKKERFSLILESASTNQTSMYLCASSPGQFQETQYFGPGTRLLVL.